This T cell receptor beta chain was sequenced in a study of blood T cell repertoires in COVID-19. Study summary: Samples came from the United States, Italy and Spain, spanning acute and convalescent COVID-19.

The CDR3 is 15 amino acids. Looked up from germline, CDR1 is MDHEN and CDR2 is SYDVKM. The V gene lost 7 bases and the J gene lost 1 base, with 16 bases spanning the gap. Using immunoSEQ multiplex PCR, the repertoire was profiled, and TCRdb retains in-frame clones only, with some absent. The table shows approximately 150,000 clones, with about four fifths occurring only once. J is TRBJ1-1 and V is TRBV28, with TRBD1 as a possible D gene (6 bases). The source material was PBMCs or T cells enriched from blood (not recorded which). This TCR was sampled from a woman between 45 and 65 years old with acute COVID-19. In DNA, the CDR3 is TGTGCCAGCACCCGGGGTGGGGGCGGGAACACTGAAGCTTTCTTT. It encodes CASTRGGGGNTEAFF.